This T cell receptor (beta chain) was sequenced during a study of blood T cell repertoires in COVID-19. Study as a whole: Samples taken during acute and convalescent COVID-19 were collected in the United States, Italy and Spain. T cells, B-cell-depleted T cells, or PBMCs provided the cDNA or gDNA that served as material.

In the original workflow: How many nucleated cells were present was estimated from reference gene primer amplification. Using immunoSEQ multiplex PCR, the repertoire was profiled, and TCRdb retains in-frame clones only, with some absent. V, J and clone size derive from that table, while D and trimming were established from the DNA sequence. The data contain about 64,000 clones, 65% to 90% of them singletons. V lost 3 bases, J lost 0 bases, and 15 bases lay in between. The CDR3 is 17 residues long. Germline-derived CDR1 and CDR2 are KGHDR and SFDVKD. This TCR came from a man aged 35 to 55 with acute or convalescent COVID-19. The sample consisted of peripheral blood. The chain joins TRBV24-1 to TRBJ2-3, with D perhaps matching TRBD2 (5 bases). The CDR3 spells CATSDAGGRQSTDTQYF. In nucleotides, the CDR3 is TGTGCCACCAGTGATGCGGGCGGCAGGCAGAGCACAGATACGCAGTATTTT.